Included here is one TCR beta chain sequence, with context. The antigen is undetermined. Measured with immunoSEQ multiplex PCR; TCRdb has only the in-frame clones, and not every one. This table holds around 7,300 clones, 72% found once. The sample comes from a study of T cell repertoires in ileal Crohn's disease. Findings and caveats of the study: Endoscopy was done a median roughly 6.9 months after surgery. Every patient over 26.8% clonality showed endoscopic recurrence.

Time point in this sample: neoterminal ileum biopsy at postoperative endoscopy, about 6 months after surgery. Trimming took 0 bases from V and 2 from J; bases not matched to a gene: 2. Germline values: CDR1 LGHNA, CDR2 YNFKEQ. The CDR3 is made up of 16 amino acids. Sequencing was carried out using ileal tissue. The rearrangement uses TRBV4-2 and TRBJ2-1; 9 nucleotides align to TRBD2. The TCR sequence derives from an adult with Crohn's disease. The CDR3 is CASSQDGGGAYNEQFF. The CDR3 bases are TGTGCCAGCAGCCAAGATGGCGGGGGGGCCTACAATGAGCAGTTCTTC.